The T cell receptor beta chain described here comes from a study of T and B cells in COVID-19 patients. Study in general: Comorbidities linked to unfavorable COVID-19 outcome were present in about 90% of the 20 active-infection patients. Findings and limits, study-wide: Patients with COVID-19 reportedly showed strongly skewed T cell receptor beta variable and joining gene usage. The recovered cohort had roughly 2,200 exclusive TCR clusters, including 30 or so low generation probability clusters.

With respect to this clonotype: The antigen is unknown. One end of the junction does not line up with germline, which may come from a read error.

The CDR3 contains 14 residues. Per germline, CDR1 MNHEY and CDR2 SVGAGI. From blood, about 240-550 ng of genomic DNA served as TRB template. BIOMED2 TRB-A/B primer pools were used in multiplex TRB PCR. MiXCR, applied by TCRdb to the multiplex PCR reads, yields one record per CDR3 protein. The sample lists 10,000 or so distinct CDR3 sequences; roughly 31% were seen once. This clonotype originated in a human donor with active COVID-19. J is TRBJ2-2 and V is TRBV6-5, with 10 bases lining up with TRBD2. Sequencing was performed on blood. The CDR3 sequence is CAISLAGGTGELFF. Written as DNA, the CDR3 is TGTGCCATCAGTTTAGCGGGGGGCACCGGGGAGCTGTTTTTT.